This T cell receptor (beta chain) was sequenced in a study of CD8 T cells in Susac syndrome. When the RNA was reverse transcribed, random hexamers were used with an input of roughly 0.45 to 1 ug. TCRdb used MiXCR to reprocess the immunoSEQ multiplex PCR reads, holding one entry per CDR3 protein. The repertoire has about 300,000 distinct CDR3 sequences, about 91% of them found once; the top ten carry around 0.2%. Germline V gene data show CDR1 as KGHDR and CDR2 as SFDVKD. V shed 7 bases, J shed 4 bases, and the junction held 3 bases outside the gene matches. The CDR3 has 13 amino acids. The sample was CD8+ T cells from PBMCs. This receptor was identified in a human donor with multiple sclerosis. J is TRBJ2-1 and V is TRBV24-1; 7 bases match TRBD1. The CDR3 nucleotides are TGTGCCACCAGCGGGACAGCGTACAATGAGCAGTTCTTC. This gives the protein CATSGTAYNEQFF.